The present entry profiles one T cell receptor (beta chain) with its context. The sample is drawn from a study of blood T cell repertoires in COVID-19. Libraries were prepared by immunoSEQ multiplex PCR; TCRdb keeps only in-frame clonotypes and omits some of them. Of a few hundred thousand clones listed, roughly 86% were seen once; the top ten hold 1.9%. Germline values: CDR1 SGHRS, CDR2 YFSETQ. V was pared by 4 bases and J by 0 bases, with 11 bases between. The CDR3 extends over 15 amino acids. The J gene is TRBJ1-3, the V gene TRBV5-1; maybe TRBD1 (6 bases). The sample comprised PBMCs or T cells enriched from blood (not recorded which). This sequence was found in a middle-aged man in a cohort exposed to, infected with or recovered from COVID-19 (not recorded which). The CDR3 reads CASSPTGSSGNTIYF. The CDR3 coding sequence is TGCGCCAGCAGCCCAACAGGGAGCTCTGGAAACACCATATATTTT.